A single sample is the source of the 21 T cell receptor beta chains below, sequenced in a study of cytomegalovirus exposure and HLA in healthy donors. PCR was performed using 60 Vbeta and 13 Jbeta primers. Clones were read by immunoSEQ multiplex PCR, and TCRdb kept only the in-frame ones, dropping some. This sample has some 56,000 clones, with 65% to 90% found just once. Sequencing input: PBMCs. The receptors here all came from a human donor in good health.

The chain employs TRBV5-4 and TRBJ2-5; TRBD1 matches at 7 bases. Trimming at V came to 4 bases and at J to 5 bases, leaving 5 bases not matched to a gene. CDR1 SGHNT and CDR2 YYREEE come from the germline V gene (reference sequence). The CDR3 consists of 13 residues. The CDR3 sequence is CASSQDREETQYF. In DNA form, the CDR3 reads TGTGCCAGCAGCCAAGACAGGGAGGAGACCCAGTACTTC. Variable domain in full (rest from reference TRBV5-4 and TRBJ2-5): ETGVTQSPTHLIKTRGQQVTLRCSSQSGHNTVSWYQQALGQGPQFIFQYYREEENGRGNFPPRFSGLQFPNYSSELNVNALELDDSALYLCASSQDREETQYFGPGTRLLVL.

The gene calls are TRBV10-2 and TRBJ2-5; no definite D call. Germline assignment: CDR1 WSHSY and CDR2 SAAADI. The CDR3 contains 13 residues. V lost 1 base and J 5 bases, leaving 8 bases between the germline ends. CDR3 DNA sequence: TGCGCCAGCAGTGAGTTTATTACTGAGACCCAGTACTTC. Protein sequence: CASSEFITETQYF.

This rearrangement joins TRBV9 to TRBJ1-4; perhaps TRBD1 as D (6 bases). The CDR3 extends over 15 amino acids. V gave up 0 bases and J gave up 7 bases, with 13 bases separating them. Germline V gene data show CDR1 as SGDLS and CDR2 as YYNGEE. The CDR3 loop reads CASSVVLRGGEKLFF. CDR3 coding DNA: TGTGCCAGCAGCGTAGTTCTGAGGGGGGGTGAAAAACTGTTTTTT.

The gene calls are TRBV19 and TRBJ2-5; D remains unclear. The CDR3 is 14 amino acids. Germline V gene data show CDR1 as LNHDA and CDR2 as SQIVND (reference sequence). V was cut by 2 bases and J by 4 bases, with 11 bases left in between. CDR3 DNA sequence: TGTGCCAGTAGTATAAACCCCTACCGAGAGACCCAGTACTTC. As protein: CASSINPYRETQYF. Full variable domain (rest looked up from reference TRBV19 and TRBJ2-5): DGGITQSPKYLFRKEGQNVTLSCEQNLNHDAMYWYRQDPGQGLRLIYYSQIVNDFQKGDIAEGYSVSREKKESFPLTVTSAQKNPTAFYLCASSINPYRETQYFGPGTRLLVL.

The V and J genes are TRBV18 and TRBJ2-7; 7 bases align to TRBD1. Losses at the gene ends were 0 bases for V and 4 bases for J; bases not matched to a gene: 9. The CDR3 extends over 16 amino acids. Germline CDR1 KGHSH, CDR2 LQKENI. The CDR3 reads CASSPPDRAVPYEQYF. DNA of the CDR3: TGTGCCAGCTCACCACCTGACAGGGCAGTACCTTACGAGCAGTACTTC.

J is TRBJ1-5 and V is TRBV27; 9 nucleotides align to TRBD1. The CDR3 length is 17 residues. In germline, CDR1 is MNHEY, CDR2 SMNVEV (reference sequence). Trimming at V came to 1 base and at J to 0 bases, leaving 4 bases not matched to a gene. In nucleotides, the CDR3 is TGTGCCAGCAGTTTATTCGGGACAGGGCTTAGCAATCAGCCCCAGCATTTT. Translation gives CASSLFGTGLSNQPQHF.

The genes are TRBV5-1 and TRBJ2-1; possibly TRBD2 for D (7 bases). The CDR3 runs 16 residues. V was cut by 0 bases and J by 1 base, with 11 bases left in between. The germline CDR1 and CDR2 sequences are SGHRS and YFSETQ. The CDR3 is CASSLVGGLSYNEQFF. The CDR3 DNA follows: TGCGCCAGCAGCTTGGTGGGGGGGCTATCCTACAATGAGCAGTTCTTC.

The chain links TRBV29-1 to TRBJ1-5; no clear D. The CDR3 is made up of 13 amino acids. Germline CDR1 reads SQVTM; CDR2 reads ANQGSEA. The V gene lost 7 bases and the J gene lost 0 bases, with 10 bases spanning the gap. CDR3 protein: CSAQVNSNQPQHF. The CDR3 region has the DNA TGCAGCGCCCAGGTGAATAGCAATCAGCCCCAGCATTTT.

J is TRBJ2-1 and V is TRBV2, with TRBD1 matching over 7 bases. After removal of 6 bases from V and 3 bases from J, the junction contained 5 bases not matched to a gene. CDR3 length: 14 amino acids. Germline CDR1 reads SNHLY; CDR2 reads FYNNEI. For the CDR3, the DNA is TGTGCCAGCAGACAGGGGCGGATCTACAATGAGCAGTTCTTC. Translation gives CASRQGRIYNEQFF.

This clone was detected only once. The J gene is TRBJ1-6, the V gene TRBV4-2; possible D gene TRBD1, 6 bases. This CDR3 contains 16 residues. Between the trimmed V and J ends, which lost 3 bases and 7 bases, there was a span of 16 bases. Per the germline V gene, CDR1 is LGHNA and CDR2 is YNFKEQ. The CDR3 sequence: CASSQPSDRENSPLHF. The CDR3 DNA reads TGTGCCAGCAGCCAGCCGTCGGACAGAGAAAATTCACCCCTCCACTTT.

The chain has TRBV19 and TRBJ2-1, with no clear D. Germline CDR1 reads LNHDA; CDR2 reads SQIVND (reference sequence). The V gene lost 7 bases and the J gene lost 2 bases, with 15 bases spanning the gap. The CDR3 is 15 amino acids. The chain's CDR3 is CASKVTHEPYNEQFF. The CDR3 DNA follows: TGTGCCAGTAAAGTAACCCACGAGCCCTACAATGAGCAGTTCTTC.

The V call is TRBV7-8, the J call TRBJ2-7; D is possibly TRBD2 (5 bases). Germline lookup yields CDR1 SGHVS and CDR2 FQNEAQ. V lost 6 bases to trimming and J lost 7 bases, with 16 bases between them. The CDR3 covers 13 residues. The CDR3 here is CASRTHSAEEQYF. The CDR3 nucleotides are TGTGCCAGCAGAACCCATAGCGCGGAAGAGCAGTACTTC. Together with reference TRBV7-8 and TRBJ2-7, the CDR3 gives the full variable domain: GAGVSQSPRYKVAKRGQDVALRCDPISGHVSLFWYQQALGQGPEFLTYFQNEAQLDKSGLPSDRFFAERPEGSVSTLKIQRTQQEDSAVYLCASRTHSAEEQYFGPGTRLTVT.

J is TRBJ2-1 and V is TRBV5-8; 11 bases fit TRBD2. Looked up from germline, CDR1 is SGHTS and CDR2 is YDEGEE. The junction had 6 bases not matched to a gene; V was cut back by 2 bases and J by 8 bases. The length of the CDR3 is 15 residues. CDR3 in amino acids: CASSFSGRALDEQFF. The CDR3 DNA is TGTGCCAGCAGCTTTAGCGGGAGGGCCCTCGATGAGCAGTTCTTC.

CDR3 nucleotides: TGTGCCATCAGTGGGACAGTATCCTACGAGCAGTACTTC. Its translation is CAISGTVSYEQYF. V gene TRBV10-3 combines with J gene TRBJ2-7, with D perhaps TRBD1 (6 bases). Trimming shortened V by 4 bases and J by 1 base, and 8 bases separated the two germline ends. The CDR3 consists of 13 residues. Germline V gives CDR1 ENHRY, CDR2 SYGVKD.

This clone was seen only once. This rearrangement joins TRBV7-2 to TRBJ2-5, with 10 positions matching TRBD2. The CDR3 length is 14 residues. Germline loops: CDR1 SGHTA, CDR2 FQGNSA. V was clipped by 3 bases and J by 9 bases; unmatched bases: 7. DNA of the CDR3: TGTGCCAGCAGCTTGGGACTAGCGCGTCGGGCCCAGTACTTC. It encodes CASSLGLARRAQYF.

The chain recombines TRBV5-4 with TRBJ2-7; 11 nucleotides align to TRBD1. V dropped 4 bases and J dropped 3; count of bases not matched to a gene: 9. Germline-derived CDR1 and CDR2 are SGHNT and YYREEE (reference sequence). This CDR3 comprises 16 residues. CDR3 bases: TGTGCCAGCAGCCTGAACCGGGACAGGGGGTTCTACGAGCAGTACTTC. Translating gives CASSLNRDRGFYEQYF.

The chain recombines TRBV6-5 with TRBJ2-2; 8 nucleotides match TRBD1. V dropped 9 bases and J dropped 1; count of bases not matched to a gene: 7. This CDR3 is 15 amino acids long. Looked up from germline, CDR1 is MNHEY and CDR2 is SVGAGI. CDR3 protein: CASQTGTGNTGELFF. In DNA form, the CDR3 reads TGTGCCAGTCAGACCGGGACAGGGAACACCGGGGAGCTGTTTTTT.

The chain joins TRBV7-3 to TRBJ2-7; D perhaps matches TRBD1 (5 bases). V was shortened by 1 base and J by 6 bases, with 43 bases between the two germline ends. This CDR3 is built from 24 residues. The germline V gene encodes CDR1 SGHTA and CDR2 FQGTGA. The CDR3 sequence: CASSLIPPARPLQGSIKSQIEQYF. CDR3 sequence (DNA): TGTGCCAGCAGCTTAATCCCTCCAGCCCGACCCCTCCAGGGTTCCATTAAGTCCCAGATCGAGCAGTACTTC. The whole variable domain, filled in from reference TRBV7-3 and TRBJ2-7, reads GAGVSQTPSNKVTEKGKYVELRCDPISGHTALYWYRQSLGQGPEFLIYFQGTGAADDSGLPNDRFFAVRPEGSVSTLKIQRTERGDSAVYLCASSLIPPARPLQGSIKSQIEQYFGPGTRLTVT.

The gene calls are TRBV7-2 and TRBJ1-2; 9 bases agree with TRBD1. This CDR3 region has 13 residues. From germline, CDR1 is SGHTA and CDR2 FQGNSA. V shed 5 bases and J 8 bases; nucleotides not matched to a gene: 6. The CDR3 reads CASSRDRDEGYTF. The CDR3 DNA reads TGTGCCAGCAGCAGGGACAGGGACGAAGGCTACACCTTC.

The rearrangement joins TRBV6-4 to TRBJ2-3, with 8 bases lining up with TRBD2. Germline CDR1 and CDR2: MRHNA and SNTAGT. The CDR3 runs to 15 residues. V trimming: 4 bases; J trimming: 4 bases; junction bases outside the gene matches: 7. CDR3 loop: CASSVAGGGSDTQYF. CDR3 nucleotides: TGTGCCAGCAGTGTGGCGGGAGGTGGCTCAGATACGCAGTATTTT.

The V and J genes are TRBV5-1 and TRBJ2-6, with TRBD2 identical over 8 bases. This CDR3 region has 17 residues. Trimming removed 3 bases from V and 0 bases from J; junction bases left unmatched: 5. Germline CDR1 reads SGHRS; CDR2 reads YFSETQ. The CDR3 reads CASSSRGGSSGANVLTF. In nucleotides, the CDR3 is TGCGCCAGCAGCTCACGGGGGGGCAGCTCTGGGGCCAACGTCCTGACTTTC.